The T cell receptor beta chain under discussion was sequenced for a study of shared clonotypes between healthy human individuals (dated by TCRdb to between 2020 and 2021). Background for the entire study: A few men and a couple of women, aged 18 to 49 years, made up the cohort. Per donor, three plates each were used for CD4 naive and CD4 memory, two for CD8 naive, and one for CD8 memory. To estimate repertoire size and how much clonotype sharing occurs between individuals, the study deeply sequenced the blood TCR repertoires of several healthy adults. Libraries were prepared and TCR repertoires were sequenced by different laboratories using diverse techniques, in order to increase sequencing depth and limit assay-specific biases. Leukapheresis yielded between about 0.94 and 8.9 billion PBMCs per donor. What the authors observed across the whole study: Naive subsets generally had larger estimated clonotype richness than memory subsets. Because the study included only a small number of donors, the genetic and exposure-history diversity represented was limited. Compared with non-shared clonotypes, the clonotypes found in all four sorted-subset donors had higher generation probabilities. Incomplete sequencing was indicated by rarefaction of sorted-subset datasets, despite the large sequencing depth. Sharing across a handful of donors was observed for approximately 5% of naive CD4, 3% to 3.5% of naive CD8, about 2.3% of memory CD4, and 0.4% of memory CD8 clonotypes. Sampling was limited to blood, and TCR repertoires in tissue likely differ from TCR repertoires in blood. Pairwise subsampling indicated that sequencing depth was expected to affect the degree of clonotype sharing among donors.

The donors were healthy, HIV-negative adults with no recently reported acute infections or vaccinations. Only Caucasian adults living in Nashville, Tennessee, USA were represented among the donors. CD4+ T cells were enriched through magnetic negative selection, after which naive cells were positively selected on CD45RA and the remaining negative fraction served as the memory subset. Blood was collected by leukapheresis, and PBMCs were isolated by Ficoll-Histopaque density gradient centrifugation and then cryopreserved in liquid nitrogen vapor phase. Analytical flow cytometry was used to check the purity and quantity of every magnetically sorted T cell population. From each sorted fraction, genomic DNA was isolated and quantified by UV absorbance on a Nanodrop 2000c. Using the deep immunoSEQ assay, TCR CDR3 regions were amplified from genomic DNA by multiplex PCR. Extracted genomic DNA from each cell subset was spread evenly across all wells of several immunoSEQ 96-well plates, with each plate serving as a replicate. Each replicate PCR for sorted subsets received about 200 ng genomic DNA, equal to around 32,000 T cell genomes. The purified libraries were quantified using a Qubit 3.0 fluorometer, sized with a Bioanalyzer 2100, and then quantified again using the KAPA Library Quantification kit. Each immunoSEQ 96-well plate was sequenced on its own single-read 150-cycle Illumina NextSeq 550 flow cell. Under the source paper's analysis protocol: The immunoSEQ output contained only junctional sequences without quality scores, so filtering could not match that applied to full-length reads. To assign V/J genes and CDR3, sequences were annotated against IMGT germline references using PyIR, a Python wrapper for IgBLAST v1.9. Reads were removed for weak V/J assignments (E-value above 1e-6), missing CDR3, stop codons, out-of-frame junctions, or ambiguous translated residues. V3J clonotypes were defined by identical inferred V gene, J gene, and CDR3 amino acid sequence. The percentage overlap between two repertoires was calculated by dividing the number of shared unique clonotypes by the size of the smaller repertoire. Repertoire richness was assessed with RTK rarefaction, the Chao1 estimator, and Recon v2.1 estimates of unobserved clonotypes. Generation probabilities were computed with OLGA for all TCRbeta clonotypes obtained by the gDNA method from a few donors. The table was pulled from immuneACCESS by TCRdb, which kept in-frame rearrangements only. Such tables lose some clones; where checked, under half of the loss comes from unresolved V genes, and the rest has no known cause. The V and J calls and the clone size are those of that table, but D and trimming were determined from the DNA. A total of 2 million to 3 million clones appear in this sample, under 95% of them only once. Roughly 0.39% of the sample goes to the ten largest clones.

To note about this clone: Which antigen it targets is not known. The record has no base qualities; no much larger clone is one base away.

The source of this sequence is a young man in good health. Some clones in this sample may be carry-over from other donors' samples. What was sequenced was naive CD4+ T cells from PBMCs. The sample's cell subset or site label is to be understood as: CD45RA+ positively selected.

The CDR3 protein sequence reads: CASSYSKVRGNYGYTF. The DNA sequence is given as TGTGCCAGCAGTTACTCGAAGGTCAGGGGGAACTATGGCTACACCTTC. Rearrangement joined TRBV6-6 to TRBJ1-2, and 7 junction bases match TRBD1. Trimming accounts for 0 bases at V and 2 bases at J, while the number of junction bases matched to no gene is 6. The germline V gene (reference sequence) provides CDR1 MNHNY and CDR2 SVGAGI. Inclusive of the bounding cysteine and phenylalanine, the CDR3 is 16 residues long. Only CDR3 DNA is held: 48 bases, read in frame from base 1.